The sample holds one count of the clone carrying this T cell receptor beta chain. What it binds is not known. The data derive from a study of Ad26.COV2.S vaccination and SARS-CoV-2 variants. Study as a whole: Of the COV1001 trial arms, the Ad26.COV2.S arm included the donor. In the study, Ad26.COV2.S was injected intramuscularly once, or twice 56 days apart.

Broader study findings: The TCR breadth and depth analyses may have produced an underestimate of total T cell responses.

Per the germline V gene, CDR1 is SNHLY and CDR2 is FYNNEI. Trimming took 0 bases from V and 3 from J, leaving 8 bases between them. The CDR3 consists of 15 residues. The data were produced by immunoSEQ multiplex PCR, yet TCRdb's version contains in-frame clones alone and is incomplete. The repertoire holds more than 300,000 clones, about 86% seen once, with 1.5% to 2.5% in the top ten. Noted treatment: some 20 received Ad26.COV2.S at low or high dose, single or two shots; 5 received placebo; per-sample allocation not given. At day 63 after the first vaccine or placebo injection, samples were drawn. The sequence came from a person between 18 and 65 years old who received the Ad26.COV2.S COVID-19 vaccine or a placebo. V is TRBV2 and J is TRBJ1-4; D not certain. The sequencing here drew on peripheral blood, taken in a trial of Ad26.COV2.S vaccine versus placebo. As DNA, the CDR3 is TGTGCCAGCAGTGAAGCGGTAACCTCTAATGAAAAACTGTTTTTT. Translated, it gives CASSEAVTSNEKLFF.